This is a list of T cell receptor beta chains from one sample in a study of CD8 T cells in ankylosing spondylitis. TCRdb re-analysed the 5' RACE reads in MiXCR, keeping a single row per CDR3 protein. The sample gives tens of thousands of distinct CDR3 sequences, over 5% of which show up once; approximately 5% is in the top ten. Sequenced material: synovial fluid, either unsorted or a sorted T cell fraction (not recorded which). These receptors were obtained from a male donor with ankylosing spondylitis. Both conserved end residues are part of each CDR3. D genes are given only for firm matches. Clone size is not always given. Where it is, it says once, few, many or a class for expanded clones.

>TRBV6-1|few|TRBD1|TRBJ1-5
CASRRAGGTIGNQPQHF
TGTGCCAGCAGGAGGGCAGGGGGGACCATTGGCAATCAGCCCCAGCATTTT
>TRBV12-3/TRBV12-4|many|.|TRBJ1-5
CASSPGGLMGFRQPQHF
TGTGCCAGCAGTCCCGGCGGACTGATGGGGTTCCGCCAGCCCCAGCATTTT
>TRBV14|.|.|TRBJ2-7
CASSQVQREQYF
TGTGCCAGCAGCCAAGTCCAGCGCGAGCAGTACTTC
>TRBV29-1|many|.|TRBJ1-3
CSVGDSGNTIYF
TGCAGCGTGGGGGATTCTGGAAACACCATATATTTT
>TRBV4-1|many|.|TRBJ2-1
CASSLRHLPYNEQFF
TGCGCCAGCAGCCTTCGACACCTACCCTACAATGAGCAGTTCTTC
>TRBV6-2/TRBV6-3|many|TRBD1|TRBJ2-1
CASSYSLTGDNEQFF
TGTGCCAGCAGTTACTCTCTCACAGGGGACAATGAGCAGTTCTTC
>TRBV7-8|many|.|TRBJ1-1
CASNPHGGAYTEAFF
TGTGCCAGCAACCCCCACGGGGGGGCTTACACTGAAGCTTTCTTT
>TRBV20-1|few|.|TRBJ2-3
CSARDPPGADTQYF
TGCAGTGCTAGAGATCCGCCTGGGGCAGATACGCAGTATTTT
>TRBV12-3/TRBV12-4|few|TRBD1|TRBJ1-2
CASSFTPGTGGNNYGYTF
TGTGCCAGCAGTTTTACGCCCGGGACAGGGGGGAATAACTATGGCTACACCTTC
>TRBV6-1|.|TRBD1|TRBJ1-5
CATKSRGQGSQPQHF
TGTGCCACCAAATCAAGGGGACAGGGGAGTCAGCCCCAGCATTTT